Each of the 5 T cell receptor beta chains below was sequenced from the same sample in a study of identifying expanded T cells in peripheral blood. Here immunoSEQ multiplex PCR was the method, and the copy in TCRdb shows in-frame clones only, minus some. The repertoire consists of 85,000 to 100,000 clones, with 88% occurring once and the leading ten covering roughly 4%. Sequencing was carried out using blood. The receptors were gathered from a person between 18 and 75 years old in good health.

This clone has a single count. The chain is built from TRBV11-2 and TRBJ2-5, with TRBD1 as a possible D gene (6 bases). V dropped 4 bases and J dropped 5 bases, with 14 bases sitting between them. This CDR3 is built from 14 residues. Germline V gene sequence: CDR1 SGHAT, CDR2 FQNNGV. The CDR3 reads CASSYFGGPETQYF. The CDR3 DNA is TGTGCCAGCAGCTACTTTGGGGGCCCTGAGACCCAGTACTTC.

The chain is built from TRBV5-4 and TRBJ1-1; 10 nucleotides align to TRBD1. This CDR3 comprises 15 residues. Germline V gene data show CDR1 as SGHNT and CDR2 as YYREEE (reference sequence). The V gene end was trimmed by 5 bases and the J gene end by 0 bases; junction bases not matched to a gene: 4. The CDR3 DNA reads TGTGCCAGCAGTTGGGACAGGGGAATGAACACTGAAGCTTTCTTT. Its translation: CASSWDRGMNTEAFF.

This chain joins TRBV11-2 and TRBJ1-1; D may be TRBD1 (6 bases). The V end lost 3 bases, the J end lost 5 bases, and 10 bases lay between the germline ends. The CDR3 length is 13 residues. The germline V gene encodes CDR1 SGHAT and CDR2 FQNNGV. CDR3 sequence reads: CASSFRRGTEAFF. CDR3 nucleotides: TGTGCCAGCAGCTTTCGTAGGGGGACTGAAGCTTTCTTT.

The chain combines TRBV30 with TRBJ1-2, with 8 bases fitting TRBD1. The CDR3 has 14 residues. Germline values: CDR1 GTSNPN, CDR2 SVGIG (reference sequence). The V and J ends lost 3 bases and 8 bases, in that order; junction bases with no gene match: 11. CDR3 residues: CAWSLRTGLKGYTF. The CDR3 coding sequence is TGTGCCTGGAGCCTTAGGACAGGGCTAAAAGGCTACACCTTC.

The rearrangement uses TRBV11-2 and TRBJ2-6; D unclear. Trimming took off 5 bases at V and 1 base at J, with 9 bases between the two ends. CDR3 length: 15 amino acids. Germline V CDR1 and CDR2: SGHAT, FQNNGV. CDR3 coding DNA: TGTGCCAGCAGCCCTCCCCGGTCTGGGGCCAACGTCCTGACTTTC. It is translated as CASSPPRSGANVLTF.